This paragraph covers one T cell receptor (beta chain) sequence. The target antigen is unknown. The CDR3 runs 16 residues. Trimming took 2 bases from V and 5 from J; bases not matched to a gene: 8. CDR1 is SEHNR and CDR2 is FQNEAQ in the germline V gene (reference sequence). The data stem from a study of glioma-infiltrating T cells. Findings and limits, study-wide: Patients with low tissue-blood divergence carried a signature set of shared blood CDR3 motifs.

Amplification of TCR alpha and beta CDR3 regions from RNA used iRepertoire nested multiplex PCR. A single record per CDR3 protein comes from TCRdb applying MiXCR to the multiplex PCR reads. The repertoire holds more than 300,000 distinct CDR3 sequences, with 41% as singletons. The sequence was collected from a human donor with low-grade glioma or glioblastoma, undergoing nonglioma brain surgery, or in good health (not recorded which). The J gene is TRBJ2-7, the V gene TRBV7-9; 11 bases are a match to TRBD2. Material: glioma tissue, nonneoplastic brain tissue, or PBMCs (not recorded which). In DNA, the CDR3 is TGTGCCAGCAGCTTAAGGGGGTCTAGCGGGAGGCACGAGCAGTACTTC. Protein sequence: CASSLRGSSGRHEQYF.